The next 17 T cell receptor beta chains were all read from a single sample in a study of cytomegalovirus exposure and HLA in healthy donors. Data came from immunoSEQ multiplex PCR; TCRdb stores just in-frame clones and leaves some out. The profile covers about 220,000 clones, with roughly 83% appearing a single time and over 11% taken by the ten largest. Source material: PBMCs. The source is a woman in her twenties or thirties in good health and CMV-seropositive.

This clone was picked up one time. The chain uses TRBV5-1 and TRBJ1-1; D is perhaps TRBD1 (5 bases). Germline CDR1 reads SGHRS; CDR2 reads YFSETQ. Trimming took off 1 base at V and 7 bases at J, with 17 bases between the two ends. This CDR3 comprises 15 residues. CDR3 nucleotide sequence: TGCGCCAGCAGCTTGATTGTTGGGTCAGGGAATGAAGCTTTCTTT. Translating gives CASSLIVGSGNEAFF.

The V gene is TRBV30, the J gene TRBJ2-3; D remains ambiguous. This CDR3 is 13 amino acids long. The germline V and J ends were trimmed by 2 bases and 7 bases, with 13 bases remaining between them. Germline CDR1 reads GTSNPN; CDR2 reads SVGIG (reference sequence). CDR3 sequence (DNA): TGTGCCTGGAGTTCGACTGGAAGGAATACGCAGTATTTT. Its translation is CAWSSTGRNTQYF.

The chain recombines TRBV7-8 with TRBJ1-1, with D possibly being TRBD1 (5 bases). The CDR3 has 11 amino acids. CDR1 is SGHVS, CDR2 FQNEAQ, per germline. The V end was cut by 5 bases, the J end by 9 bases, with 10 bases between. The CDR3 loop is CASSLGGKAFF. CDR3 DNA: TGTGCCAGCAGCCTGGGGGGGAAAGCTTTCTTT.

This clone was observed once. This sequence joins TRBV6-1 and TRBJ2-3; D is uncertain. V was clipped by 3 bases and J by 2 bases, with 21 bases between them. The CDR3 consists of 18 residues. CDR1 and CDR2 from the germline V gene are MNHNS and SASEGT. The CDR3 DNA sequence: TGTGCCAGCAGTGACCCCTACCTCCTGGCGGACCCCACAGATACGCAGTATTTT. Translation: CASSDPYLLADPTDTQYF.

J is TRBJ1-1 and V is TRBV7-9, with TRBD1 identical over 10 bases. The V and J ends lost 5 bases and 8 bases, in that order; junction bases with no gene match: 8. Germline CDR1 reads SEHNR; CDR2 reads FQNEAQ (reference sequence). This CDR3 spans 14 amino acids. The CDR3 reads CASSLRDRGSEAFF. The CDR3 region has the DNA TGTGCCAGCAGCCTCCGGGACAGGGGTTCCGAAGCTTTCTTT.

This clone showed up just a few times. J is TRBJ1-2 and V is TRBV10-1; D is unresolved. V was pared by 3 bases and J by 4 bases, with 9 bases between. Germline assignment: CDR1 WNHNN and CDR2 SYGVQD (reference sequence). The CDR3 runs to 13 residues. The CDR3 DNA sequence: TGCGCCAGCAGTGACGGGTTCGGCTATGGCTACACCTTC. Amino acid sequence: CASSDGFGYGYTF.

The rearrangement joins TRBV28 to TRBJ1-2; tentatively, D is TRBD1 (6 bases). Germline lookup yields CDR1 MDHEN and CDR2 SYDVKM. Trimming removed 8 bases from V and 4 bases from J, with 20 bases in between. This CDR3 spans 15 amino acids. CDR3 residues: CASGAGGGAGYGYTF. DNA for the CDR3: TGTGCCAGCGGCGCCGGAGGGGGGGCAGGCTATGGCTACACCTTC.

V gene TRBV28 combines with J gene TRBJ1-1, with 7 bases matching TRBD1. This CDR3 region has 15 residues. Germline CDR1 and CDR2: MDHEN and SYDVKM. The J segment lost 0 bases and the V segment lost 10 bases, leaving 11 bases of the junction unmatched. CDR3 amino acids: CAIRSYRGMNTEAFF. The CDR3 region has the DNA TGTGCCATTCGATCGTACAGGGGCATGAACACTGAAGCTTTCTTT.

V gene TRBV28 combines with J gene TRBJ1-1; TRBD1 might be the D (5 bases). CDR3 length: 13 amino acids. Germline V gene sequence: CDR1 MDHEN, CDR2 SYDVKM. V was pared by 5 bases and J by 3 bases, with 10 bases between. This CDR3 is CASSPGRDTEAFF. The CDR3 DNA sequence: TGTGCCAGCAGTCCGGGGCGTGACACTGAAGCTTTCTTT.

This sequence joins TRBV15 and TRBJ2-7; 9 bases fit TRBD2. V was pared by 1 base and J by 3 bases, with 4 bases of the junction left unmatched. Germline V gives CDR1 LNHNV, CDR2 YYDKDF (reference sequence). The CDR3 has 15 amino acids. The CDR3 DNA reads as TGTGCCACCAGCAGAGCGCGACTAGCGGACTACGAGCAGTACTTC. Protein sequence: CATSRARLADYEQYF.

This clone was seen once. This chain joins TRBV28 and TRBJ2-7; 13 bases line up with TRBD2. The CDR3 is made up of 17 amino acids. Trimming cost V 4 bases and J 2 bases; bases outside gene matches: 8. The germline gives CDR1 MDHEN, CDR2 SYDVKM. CDR3 region: CASSYRLAGGPTYEQYF. The CDR3 region has the DNA TGTGCCAGCAGTTATAGACTAGCGGGAGGCCCAACCTACGAGCAGTACTTC.

The rearrangement uses TRBV30 and TRBJ1-5, with unresolved D. Germline values: CDR1 GTSNPN, CDR2 SVGIG (reference sequence). The length of the CDR3 is 13 residues. The V end was cut by 2 bases, the J end by 4 bases, with 9 bases between. CDR3 region: CAWSPPKNQPQHF. For the CDR3, the DNA is TGTGCCTGGAGTCCGCCAAAGAATCAGCCCCAGCATTTT.

This clone was counted only a few times. The rearrangement links TRBV9 to TRBJ1-2, with D possibly matching TRBD1 (6 bases). Germline values: CDR1 SGDLS, CDR2 YYNGEE. The CDR3 runs 15 residues. V lost 4 bases to trimming and J lost 6 bases, with 19 bases between them. Here the CDR3 DNA reads TGTGCCAGCAGCCCCCAGGACAGCTGGGGGGATGGCTACACCTTC. Its protein product is CASSPQDSWGDGYTF.

The V and J genes are TRBV7-9 and TRBJ2-7, with 7 bases fitting TRBD1. Germline V gives CDR1 SEHNR, CDR2 FQNEAQ (reference sequence). There are 14 residues in the CDR3. Trimming at V came to 5 bases and at J to 2 bases, leaving 6 bases not matched to a gene. As DNA, the CDR3 is TGTGCCAGCAGCCCTGCTGGGACAGCCTACGAGCAGTACTTC. The encoded protein is CASSPAGTAYEQYF.

V is TRBV27 and J is TRBJ2-7; TRBD1 is a possible D gene (7 bases). The germline V gene encodes CDR1 MNHEY and CDR2 SMNVEV (reference sequence). This CDR3 is built from 13 residues. CDR3 protein: CAAATAGGYEQYF. CDR3 sequence (DNA): TGTGCAGCGGCAACTGCAGGGGGGTACGAGCAGTACTTC.

V usage is TRBV27 and J usage is TRBJ2-7; D might be TRBD1 (6 bases). V lost 5 bases to trimming and J lost 4 bases, with 12 bases between them. This CDR3 comprises 13 residues. The germline CDR1 and CDR2 sequences are MNHEY and SMNVEV (reference sequence). The DNA for the CDR3 is TGTGCCAGCAGTACAGGGAGTCTTTACGAGCAGTACTTC. Its protein product is CASSTGSLYEQYF.

This clone has just a few counts. The chain links TRBV30 to TRBJ1-5; D remains unclear. CDR1 and CDR2 from the germline V gene are GTSNPN and SVGIG (reference sequence). Trimming removed 3 bases at V and 4 bases at J, with 13 bases between. The CDR3 has 14 residues. The DNA of the CDR3 is TGTGCCTGGAGCGGATGGGGAGGAAATCAGCCCCAGCATTTT. This gives the protein CAWSGWGGNQPQHF.